Listed below are T cell receptor beta chains from one sample, sequenced in a study of T cell changes during pregnancy in multiple sclerosis. Clones were read by immunoSEQ multiplex PCR, and TCRdb kept only the in-frame ones, dropping some. This sample has tens of thousands of clones; around nine tenths occur once, and the top ten carry over 9%. Sample: CD8+ T cells from peripheral blood mononuclear cells, taken in the third trimester of pregnancy. All receptors come from a female donor with multiple sclerosis, enrolled in a pregnancy study. Each CDR3 is given without its conserved first and last residue. Where a row states a size, it is once, few, many or the class of an expanded clone; other rows omit it.

length,size,V,CDR3
11,NA,TRBV13,ASSDGGRGEQY
13,NA,TRBV5-1,ASSLGVTGNTEAF
12,NA,TRBV10-1,ASTGRQGSYEQY
12,NA,TRBV19,ASSSRQYNQPQH
9,few,TRBV12-5,ASGLSGELF
14,NA,TRBV30,AWTQQGSLYDQPQH
12,once,TRBV19,ASSAAASSYEQY
11,NA,TRBV19,ASSISGVETQY
11,NA,TRBV13,ASSYHSGSPLH
11,NA,TRBV19,ASRTTENTEAF
11,NA,TRBV29-1,SVVSGGIYEQY
13,NA,TRBV7-9,ASSFPGANTGELF
13,NA,TRBV27,ASSLAGGRGDTQY